The next 2 T cell receptor beta chains were all read from a single sample in a study of T cell clones after liver transplantation. TCRdb's copy holds only in-frame clones and misses some; the assay was immunoSEQ multiplex PCR. Seen here are 20,000 to 25,000 clones, approximately 84% observed once, and the top ten hold roughly a third. The material was CD8+ T cells from blood, obtained about 56 months after liver transplant. The origin of the receptors is a human patient who received a liver transplant. The graft donor may be the source of some T cells.

The chain combines TRBV7-8 with TRBJ2-3; a possible D gene is TRBD2 (5 bases). The CDR3 has 13 amino acids. The germline gives CDR1 SGHVS, CDR2 FQNEAQ. Trimming cost V 9 bases and J 3 bases, with 13 bases left between them. The CDR3 nucleotides are TGTGCCAGTAGCCGGGGTTCTACAGATACGCAGTATTTT. Its protein is CASSRGSTDTQYF.

With respect to this clone: Additional DNA sequences in this sample encode the identical CDR3. V is TRBV9 and J is TRBJ2-7; D tentatively fits TRBD1 or TRBD2 (5 bases each). This CDR3 is 14 amino acids long. Per the germline V gene, CDR1 is SGDLS and CDR2 is YYNGEE. V lost 1 base to trimming and J lost 0 bases, with 8 bases between them. The CDR3 protein is CASSVSGGSYEQYF. Here the CDR3 DNA reads TGTGCCAGCAGCGTATCTGGGGGCTCCTACGAGCAGTACTTC.